This TCR beta chain was documented in a study of spatial heterogeneity in lung cancer. TCRdb re-analysed the 5' RACE reads in MiXCR, keeping a single row per CDR3 protein. The sample holds under 100,000 distinct CDR3 sequences; 7.5% to 10% are singletons and the top ten take 6.5% to 8.5%. Time point defined: sample taken at primary tumor resection. The sequenced material consisted of unsorted whole RNA from tumor, nontumor lung or frozen PBMC. Samples were obtained from more than 70 donors, all untreated early-stage non-small cell lung cancer patients. In its sample, this clonotype was seen many times. Germline V gene sequence: CDR1 SGHRS, CDR2 YFSETQ. Trimming took off 0 bases at V and 4 bases at J, with 10 bases between the two ends. The CDR3 is 14 amino acids.

The chain employs TRBV5-1 and TRBJ1-2; no reliable D call. Sample: PBMCs, taken at surgery. This sequence was found in a male donor with early-stage non-small cell lung cancer. This CDR3 reads CASSLGDEIYGYTF. The CDR3 bases are TGCGCCAGCAGCTTGGGGGATGAGATCTATGGCTACACCTTC. The full variable domain, with the rest looked up from reference TRBV5-1 and TRBJ1-2, is KAGVTQTPRYLIKTRGQQVTLSCSPISGHRSVSWYQQTPGQGLQFLFEYFSETQRNKGNFPGRFSGRQFSNSRSEMNVSTLELGDSALYLCASSLGDEIYGYTFGSGTRLTVV.